The 29 T cell receptor beta chains below were found in one sample sequenced in a study of vaccination and CD4 T cells after COVID-19. Once obtained from cultured CD4+ T cells, the DNA was sequenced using the Oncomine TCR Beta short-read assay. TCRdb reanalysed the PCR reads using MiXCR and keeps one entry per CDR3 protein. The sample shows approximately 12,000 distinct CDR3 sequences, more than 25% of them seen only once. As to treatment: roughly 11-day PBMC culture with coronavirus spike peptide pools or control peptides (ViraFEST assay). The antigens these receptors bind are not known. Sequencing was done on a sample of cultured CD4+ T cells from blood. These receptors all stem from a human donor with COVID-19.

This clonotype has just a few counts. The rearrangement joins TRBV6-2 or TRBV6-3 to TRBJ1-5; 10 bases are shared with TRBD1. Germline V CDR1 and CDR2: MNHEY, SVGEGT. The CDR3 totals 17 residues. J lost 0 bases, V lost 4 bases, and 6 bases had no gene match. The CDR3 here is CASSSMTGGYSNQPQHF. The CDR3 bases are TGTGCCAGCAGTTCCATGACAGGGGGCTATAGCAATCAGCCCCAGCATTTT.

This clonotype was picked up a small number of times. This chain's CDR3 is CASSLGQLARETQYF. CDR3 DNA sequence: TGTGCCAGCAGCTTAGGCCAACTAGCCCGGGAGACCCAGTACTTC. This chain uses TRBV7-6 with TRBJ2-5, with D maybe TRBD2 (6 bases). CDR3 length: 15 residues. Germline CDR1 reads SGHVS; CDR2 reads FNYEAQ. Trimming shortened V by 1 base and J by 5 bases, and 14 bases separated the two germline ends.

This sequence joins TRBV20-1 and TRBJ2-2, with 7 bases aligning to TRBD2. The CDR3 runs 14 residues. CDR1 and CDR2 (germline): DFQATT, SNEGSKA (reference sequence). V was pared by 4 bases and J by 7 bases, with 9 bases of the junction left unmatched. This chain's CDR3 is CSATRGGENGELFF. CDR3 DNA sequence: TGCAGTGCTACCCGGGGAGGGGAGAACGGGGAGCTGTTTTTT.

The rearrangement joins TRBV27 to TRBJ2-2; 9 nucleotides line up with TRBD1. The CDR3 covers 13 residues. CDR1 and CDR2 (germline): MNHEY, SMNVEV (reference sequence). V lost 8 bases to trimming and J lost 3 bases; unmatched junction nucleotides: 1. The CDR3 sequence: CASGDRDTGELFF. CDR3 sequence (DNA): TGTGCCAGCGGGGACAGGGACACCGGGGAGCTGTTTTTT.

As concerns this clonotype: Mismatch with germline at one junction end may stem from a read error. V and J are TRBV6-1 and TRBJ1-4; 8 nucleotides align to TRBD1. The germline V gene has CDR1 MNHNS and CDR2 SASEGT. This CDR3 has 15 residues. CDR3: CASSEFQGAGERLFF. The CDR3 DNA is TGTGCCAGCAGTGAATTTCAGGGGGCGGGAGAAAGACTGTTTTTT.

This clonotype showed up just a few times. CDR3 sequence reads: CASRARYGYTF. DNA of the CDR3: TGTGCCAGCAGGGCCAGATATGGCTACACCTTC. The J gene is TRBJ1-2, the V gene TRBV27; D is unclear. The CDR3 loop spans 11 amino acids. Germline CDR1 reads MNHEY; CDR2 reads SMNVEV (reference sequence). V was shortened by 6 bases and J by 5 bases, with 7 bases between the two germline ends.

The chain's CDR3 is CSVGTGDSPLHF. The DNA for the CDR3 is TGCAGCGTTGGGACAGGGGATTCACCCCTCCACTTT. The rearrangement links TRBV29-1 to TRBJ1-6; 9 bases match TRBD1. CDR3 length: 12 residues. The germline CDR1 and CDR2 sequences are SQVTM and ANQGSEA. The V gene end was trimmed by 4 bases and the J gene end by 8 bases; junction bases not matched to a gene: 0.

The sample holds a few counts of this clonotype. The V and J genes are TRBV20-1 and TRBJ2-6; TRBD1 matches 9 bases. The CDR3 consists of 14 residues. Germline V gene sequence: CDR1 DFQATT, CDR2 SNEGSKA (reference sequence). The ends lost 5 bases at V and 4 bases at J; junction bases unmatched: 3. The CDR3 DNA follows: TGCAGTGCTTACAGGGGGCCAGGGGCCAACGTCCTGACTTTC. Translation: CSAYRGPGANVLTF.

This clonotype showed up just a few times. This chain uses TRBV20-1 with TRBJ2-1; 7 nucleotides line up with TRBD2. The length of the CDR3 is 16 residues. J was trimmed by 6 bases and V by 1 base; bases with no gene match: 12. Germline V gene sequence: CDR1 DFQATT, CDR2 SNEGSKA (reference sequence). This chain's CDR3 is CSARGSLAALGNEQFF. CDR3 nucleotide sequence: TGCAGTGCTAGAGGGTCGCTAGCGGCTCTTGGCAATGAGCAGTTCTTC.

The chain links TRBV20-1 to TRBJ2-7; 8 nucleotides match TRBD1. Germline CDR1 is DFQATT and CDR2 is SNEGSKA (reference sequence). Unmatched junction bases numbered 9, after V lost 2 bases and J lost 6 bases. CDR3 length equals 14 residues. The CDR3 nucleotides read TGCAGTGCTAGACCAGACAGGGGAACGAGCGAGCAGTACTTC. This sequence encodes CSARPDRGTSEQYF.

The chain has TRBV5-4 and TRBJ2-7, with no clear D. Germline V gene data show CDR1 as SGHNT and CDR2 as YYREEE (reference sequence). The V end was cut by 4 bases, the J end by 7 bases, with 15 bases between. This CDR3 comprises 13 residues. The CDR3 loop reads CASSTAPFEEQYF. The CDR3 nucleotides read TGTGCCAGCAGCACCGCCCCGTTCGAAGAGCAGTACTTC.

This sequence joins TRBV6-1 and TRBJ1-1; 10 nucleotides line up with TRBD1. This CDR3 is built from 17 residues. The germline gives CDR1 MNHNS, CDR2 SASEGT. Germline trimming cut 3 bases from V and 5 bases from J; bases unmatched to any gene: 12. Here the CDR3 reads CASSERDRGVGITEAFF. CDR3 sequence (DNA): TGTGCCAGCAGTGAGAGGGACAGGGGTGTGGGTATAACTGAAGCTTTCTTT.

V gene TRBV6-1 combines with J gene TRBJ1-1; D not certain. The CDR3 is 14 residues long. Trimming stripped 6 bases from V and 1 base from J, with 12 bases between. Germline CDR1 reads MNHNS; CDR2 reads SASEGT. The CDR3 DNA is TGTGCCAGCAGGGCGACTTTCGGGAACACTGAAGCTTTCTTT. Translated: CASRATFGNTEAFF.

The genes are TRBV5-4 and TRBJ1-6; D is unclear. CDR1 and CDR2 from the germline V gene are SGHNT and YYREEE (reference sequence). V was pared by 4 bases and J by 0 bases, with 11 bases between. CDR3 length equals 16 residues. The CDR3 DNA reads TGTGCCAGCAGCGGAAGTACTAGCTCCTATAATTCACCCCTCCACTTT. It codes for CASSGSTSSYNSPLHF. Based on the CDR3 plus reference TRBV5-4 and TRBJ1-6, the full variable domain is ETGVTQSPTHLIKTRGQQVTLRCSSQSGHNTVSWYQQALGQGPQFIFQYYREEENGRGNFPPRFSGLQFPNYSSELNVNALELDDSALYLCASSGSTSSYNSPLHFGNGTRLTVT.

In this sample, this clonotype turned up a few times. The chain is built from TRBV7-9 and TRBJ1-1, with TRBD1 as a possible D gene (5 bases). V dropped 3 bases and J dropped 0 bases, with 11 bases sitting between them. This CDR3 has 15 residues. Germline V gene data show CDR1 as SEHNR and CDR2 as FQNEAQ (reference sequence). CDR3 nucleotide sequence: TGTGCCAGCAGCTTCCAACCGACAGTGAACACTGAAGCTTTCTTT. It is translated as CASSFQPTVNTEAFF.

This clonotype was picked up a small number of times. This chain's CDR3 is CASSSKGWGLEAFF. CDR3 DNA sequence: TGTGCCAGCAGCTCGAAGGGCTGGGGACTTGAAGCTTTCTTT. The V and J genes are TRBV2 and TRBJ1-1; maybe TRBD1 (5 bases). Germline CDR1 and CDR2: SNHLY and FYNNEI. V lost 6 bases and J lost 7, with 18 bases in between. The CDR3 extends over 14 amino acids.

This clonotype was seen more than once but under ten times. The J gene is TRBJ2-5, the V gene TRBV11-1, with D unresolved. Per germline, CDR1 SGHAT and CDR2 FQDESV (reference sequence). There are 13 residues in the CDR3. Trimming cost V 3 bases and J 1 base, with 6 bases left between them. CDR3 sequence: CASSFRLQETQYF. As DNA, the CDR3 is TGTGCCAGCAGCTTTCGCCTCCAAGAGACCCAGTACTTC. Looking up the rest from reference TRBV11-1 and TRBJ2-5 gives the full variable domain: EAEVAQSPRYKITEKSQAVAFWCDPISGHATLYWYRQILGQGPELLVQFQDESVVDDSQLPKDRFSAERLKGVDSTLKIQPAELGDSAMYLCASSFRLQETQYFGPGTRLLVL.

This clonotype has more than one count but fewer than ten. The chain couples TRBV7-2 to TRBJ2-7; 10 bases are shared with TRBD1. Trimming took 5 bases from V and 7 from J; bases not matched to a gene: 5. Germline V gene sequence: CDR1 SGHTA, CDR2 FQGNSA. The CDR3 spans 13 residues. CDR3: CASSRDRGREQYF. CDR3 coding DNA: TGTGCCAGCAGCCGCGACAGGGGGCGAGAGCAGTACTTC.

This clonotype appeared a few times. This rearrangement joins TRBV11-3 to TRBJ1-2, with D hard to call. Germline CDR1 SGHNT, CDR2 YENEEA. Trimming left V 1 base short and J 7 bases short, with 10 bases between. This CDR3 has 13 residues. The CDR3 sequence: CASSLGREAGYTF. CDR3 bases: TGTGCCAGCAGCTTAGGAAGGGAAGCTGGCTACACCTTC.

The chain joins TRBV6-2 or TRBV6-3 to TRBJ2-7; D is perhaps TRBD1 or TRBD2 (5 bases each). Trimming shortened V by 0 bases and J by 0 bases, and 18 bases separated the two germline ends. The CDR3 loop spans 18 amino acids. Germline V gene lookup returns CDR1 MNHEY and CDR2 SVGEGT. The CDR3 protein is CASSYSILGPPNSYEQYF. The CDR3 DNA reads as TGTGCCAGCAGTTACTCGATATTGGGACCGCCAAACTCCTACGAGCAGTACTTC.

In this sample, this clonotype is medium-sized. This chain links TRBV20-1 with TRBJ1-6; 7 bases align to TRBD1. The CDR3 is 14 residues long. Looked up from germline, CDR1 is DFQATT and CDR2 is SNEGSKA (reference sequence). J gave up 6 bases and V 3 bases, and 5 bases lay outside the gene matches. CDR3 nucleotide sequence: TGCAGTGCTAGGACAGGGAGGATTAATTCACCCCTCCACTTT. As protein: CSARTGRINSPLHF.

This clonotype was detected once. This chain connects TRBV5-8 to TRBJ1-2; 8 bases agree with TRBD1. Losses at the gene ends were 0 bases for V and 6 bases for J; bases not matched to a gene: 7. This CDR3 contains 15 residues. Germline CDR1 reads SGHTS; CDR2 reads YDEGEE. The CDR3 nucleotides read TGTGCCAGCAGCTTGGCGGGCAGGGGGCGCGATGGCTACACCTTC. As protein: CASSLAGRGRDGYTF.

CDR3 in DNA: TGTGCCAGCAGCTTAAGCCTAGCGGGGGGGGAGCAGTACTTC. It is translated as CASSLSLAGGEQYF. V is TRBV7-2 and J is TRBJ2-7, with 12 bases identical to TRBD2. CDR1 and CDR2 (germline): SGHTA, FQGNSA. V shed 2 bases and J 7 bases; nucleotides not matched to a gene: 3. The CDR3 consists of 14 residues.

This clonotype qualifies as medium-sized (0.01 to 0.1%). CDR3 nucleotide sequence: TGTGCCAGCAGTGACACGGCGGGGGCGGATACGCAGTATTTT. This sequence encodes CASSDTAGADTQYF. This chain joins TRBV6-1 and TRBJ2-3, with D tentatively TRBD2 (7 bases). The CDR3 consists of 14 residues. Trimming pared 3 bases from V and 6 bases from J, leaving 13 bases between. Germline V gene lookup returns CDR1 MNHNS and CDR2 SASEGT.

This rearrangement joins TRBV7-6 to TRBJ2-5; no definite D call. CDR3 length equals 18 residues. Per germline, CDR1 SGHVS and CDR2 FNYEAQ. Trimming took off 4 bases at V and 1 base at J, with 22 bases between the two ends. CDR3 amino acids: CASSYGPPSPTTQETQYF. The DNA for the CDR3 is TGTGCCAGCAGCTACGGACCACCCTCCCCAACCACCCAAGAGACCCAGTACTTC.

The rearrangement joins TRBV19 to TRBJ1-4; possible D gene TRBD1, 6 bases. The V end was cut by 3 bases, the J end by 8 bases, with 13 bases between. Germline-derived CDR1 and CDR2 are LNHDA and SQIVND (reference sequence). This CDR3 has 14 amino acids. Here the CDR3 DNA reads TGTGCCAGTAGTATGAACAGGGTTGGGGAAAAACTGTTTTTT. It encodes CASSMNRVGEKLFF. Variable domain in full (rest from reference TRBV19 and TRBJ1-4): DGGITQSPKYLFRKEGQNVTLSCEQNLNHDAMYWYRQDPGQGLRLIYYSQIVNDFQKGDIAEGYSVSREKKESFPLTVTSAQKNPTAFYLCASSMNRVGEKLFFGSGTQLSVL.

This sequence joins TRBV2 and TRBJ2-5, with 10 bases matching TRBD1. J lost 5 bases, V lost 6 bases, and 6 bases had no gene match. The CDR3 is made up of 14 amino acids. The germline gives CDR1 SNHLY, CDR2 FYNNEI. The CDR3 here is CASRFDRGLETQYF. DNA of the CDR3: TGTGCCAGCAGATTCGACAGGGGGCTTGAGACCCAGTACTTC. The full variable domain, in which reference TRBV2 and TRBJ2-5 provide the parts outside the CDR3, is EPEVTQTPSHQVTQMGQEVILRCVPISNHLYFYWYRQILGQKVEFLVSFYNNEISEKSEIFDDQFSVERPDGSNFTLKIRSTKLEDSAMYFCASRFDRGLETQYFGPGTRLLVL.

This chain joins TRBV7-6 and TRBJ1-3; D ambiguous. This CDR3 comprises 19 residues. The germline V gene has CDR1 SGHVS and CDR2 FNYEAQ. Trimming took 1 base from V and 0 from J, leaving 19 bases between them. The DNA of the CDR3 is TGTGCCAGCAGCTTAGGAGGTCTAGCCAGACCTACCTCTGGAAACACCATATATTTT. Amino acids: CASSLGGLARPTSGNTIYF. Full variable domain (remainder filled in from reference TRBV7-6 and TRBJ1-3): GAGVSQSPRYKVTKRGQDVALRCDPISGHVSLYWYRQALGQGPEFLTYFNYEAQQDKSGLPNDRFSAERPEGSISTLTIQRTEQRDSAMYRCASSLGGLARPTSGNTIYFGEGSWLTVV.

The rearrangement links TRBV6-4 to TRBJ2-1; weak D call: TRBD2 (5 bases). From germline, CDR1 is MRHNA and CDR2 SNTAGT. This CDR3 contains 12 residues. V lost 8 bases, J lost 7 bases, and 12 bases lay in between. Here the CDR3 reads CASGLAGNEQFF. The DNA for the CDR3 is TGTGCCAGCGGCCTAGCTGGGAATGAGCAGTTCTTC.